This T cell receptor beta chain came from a study of lymphopenia after photon versus proton radiotherapy. A note on this clone: Its specificity is not known.

Clones were sequenced by immunoSEQ multiplex PCR, and TCRdb holds only the in-frame ones, with some missing. The table records some 70,000 clones, 80% to 90% of them present only once. The CDR3 is made up of 14 amino acids. CDR1 is SGHNT, CDR2 YYREEE, per germline (reference sequence). The study's findings and limits: Larger post-nadir TCR diversity loss correlated inversely with survival in deceased patients. Photon-treated patients lost naive T cells and TCR diversity; proton-treated stayed stable.

This TCR was recovered from an elderly man with esophageal cancer. This chain connects TRBV5-4 to TRBJ2-5, with D possibly TRBD2 on 5 matching bases. The J call may be wrong; the DNA end is better matched by TRBJ2-7. Sample: peripheral blood, taken from a patient treated with proton-based radiotherapy. Written as DNA, the CDR3 is TGTGCCAGCAGCTTAATCGGGGAAAACTACGAGCAGTACTTC. Encoded protein: CASSLIGENYEQYF.